Listed below are T cell receptor beta chains from one sample, sequenced in a study of early T cells in non-severe SARS-CoV-2 infection. Via MiXCR, TCRdb re-called the 5' RACE reads, giving one row per CDR3 protein. The top ten hold 10% of the sample, which has under 70,000 distinct CDR3 sequences, about 7.7% seen once. The material was whole blood, obtained at baseline. The receptors shown here come from an adult who was a healthcare worker with PCR-confirmed SARS-CoV-2 infection or an uninfected control (not recorded which). The CDR3 runs from the conserved cysteine through the conserved F or W. A D gene is named only where the DNA matches it firmly. Only part of the rows carry a size: once, few, many, or a class if the clone is expanded.

d_gene,j_gene,v_gene,abundance,CDR3aa,CDR3nt
TRBD2,TRBJ2-3,TRBV12-3/TRBV12-4,many,CASSPRPGGPDTQYF,TGTGCCAGCAGTCCACGGCCGGGAGGCCCAGATACGCAGTATTTT
TRBD1,TRBJ1-1,TRBV29-1,many,CSARRDRGREAFF,TGCAGCGCTCGCCGGGACAGGGGCCGTGAAGCTTTCTTT
-,TRBJ2-3,TRBV6-5,many,CASSLSSGIPSDTQYF,TGTGCCAGCAGTCTCTCGAGCGGCATCCCCTCGGATACGCAGTATTTT
TRBD2,TRBJ2-7,TRBV20-1,-,CSAGPVERDNYEQYF,TGCAGTGCTGGGCCCGTTGAGCGGGATAACTACGAGCAGTACTTC
TRBD2,TRBJ2-3,TRBV7-2,few,CASRAAGGPHTQYF,TGTGCCAGCAGGGCGGCGGGAGGTCCCCATACGCAGTATTTT
-,TRBJ2-1,TRBV3-1,-,CASTDGSLDEQFF,TGTGCCAGTACGGACGGTTCGTTGGATGAGCAGTTCTTC
-,TRBJ2-4,TRBV28,few,CASSNRDAKNIQYF,TGTGCCAGCAGTAATAGGGATGCCAAAAACATTCAGTACTTC
-,TRBJ2-7,TRBV2,-,CASSEPYTYNEQYF,TGTGCCAGCAGTGAACCCTACACTTACAACGAGCAGTACTTC
-,TRBJ1-3,TRBV28,many,CASSSEVFSGNTIYF,TGTGCCAGCAGTTCAGAGGTCTTCTCTGGAAACACCATATATTTT
TRBD2,TRBJ2-7,TRBV4-1,many,CASSQLRGGSYEQYF,TGCGCCAGCAGCCAATTGCGGGGGGGATCCTACGAGCAGTACTTC
TRBD2,TRBJ2-3,TRBV20-1,medium-sized,CRLLAGGTDTQYF,TGCAGGCTACTAGCGGGAGGAACAGATACGCAGTATTTT
TRBD2,TRBJ2-3,TRBV7-6,-,CASSRLAGGPTDTQYF,TGTGCCAGCAGTCGTCTAGCGGGAGGGCCCACAGATACGCAGTATTTT
-,TRBJ2-3,TRBV12-3/TRBV12-4,-,CASSPGTIPFF,TGTGCCAGCAGTCCCGGGACAATCCCTTTTTTT
-,TRBJ2-1,TRBV27,many,CASSSWTYQRRLSYNEQFF,TGTGCCAGCAGTTCCTGGACCTATCAGCGCCGACTCTCCTACAATGAGCAGTTCTTC